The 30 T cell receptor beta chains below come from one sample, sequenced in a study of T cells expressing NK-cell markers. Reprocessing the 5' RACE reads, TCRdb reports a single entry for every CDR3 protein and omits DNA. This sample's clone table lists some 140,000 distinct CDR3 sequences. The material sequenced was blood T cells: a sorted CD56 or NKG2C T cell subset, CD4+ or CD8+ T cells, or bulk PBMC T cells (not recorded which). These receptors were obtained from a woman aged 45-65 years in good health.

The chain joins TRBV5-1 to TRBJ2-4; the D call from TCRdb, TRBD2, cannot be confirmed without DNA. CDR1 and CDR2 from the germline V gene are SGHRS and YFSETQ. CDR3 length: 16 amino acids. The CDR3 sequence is CASSLIAGGSKNIQYF.

The CDR3 is CASGFLASGRPGELFF. This chain uses TRBV12-5 with TRBJ2-2; TCRdb proposes TRBD2, but this gene call is untestable without DNA. The CDR3 has 16 amino acids. CDR1 and CDR2 from the germline V gene are LGHNT and FRNRAP.

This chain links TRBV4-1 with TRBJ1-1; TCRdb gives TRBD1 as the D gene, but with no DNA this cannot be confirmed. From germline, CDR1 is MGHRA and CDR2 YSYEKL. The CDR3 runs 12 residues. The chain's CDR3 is CASSRGGTEAFF.

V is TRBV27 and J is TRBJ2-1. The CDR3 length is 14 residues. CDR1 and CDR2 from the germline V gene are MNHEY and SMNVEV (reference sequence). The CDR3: CASSLSKTVIGQFF.

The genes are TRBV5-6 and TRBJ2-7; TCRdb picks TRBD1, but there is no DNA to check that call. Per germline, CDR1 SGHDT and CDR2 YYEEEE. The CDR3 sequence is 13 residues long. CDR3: CASSRQGGHEQYF. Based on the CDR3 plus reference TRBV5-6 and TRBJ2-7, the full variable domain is DAGVTQSPTHLIKTRGQQVTLRCSPKSGHDTVSWYQQALGQGPQFIFQYYEEEERQRGNFPDRFSGHQFPNYSSELNVNALLLGDSALYLCASSRQGGHEQYFGPGTRLTVT.

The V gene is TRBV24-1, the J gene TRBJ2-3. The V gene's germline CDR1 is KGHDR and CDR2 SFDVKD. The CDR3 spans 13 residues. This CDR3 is CATSDTIGDTQYF.

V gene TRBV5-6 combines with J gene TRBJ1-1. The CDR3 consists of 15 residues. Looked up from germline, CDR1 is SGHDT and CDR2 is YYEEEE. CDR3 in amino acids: CASSLGAGSGTEAFF. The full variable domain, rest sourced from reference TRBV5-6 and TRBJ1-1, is DAGVTQSPTHLIKTRGQQVTLRCSPKSGHDTVSWYQQALGQGPQFIFQYYEEEERQRGNFPDRFSGHQFPNYSSELNVNALLLGDSALYLCASSLGAGSGTEAFFGQGTRLTVV.

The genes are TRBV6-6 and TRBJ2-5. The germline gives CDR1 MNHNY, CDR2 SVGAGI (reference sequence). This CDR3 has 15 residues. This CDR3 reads CASFDTDRSKETQYF.

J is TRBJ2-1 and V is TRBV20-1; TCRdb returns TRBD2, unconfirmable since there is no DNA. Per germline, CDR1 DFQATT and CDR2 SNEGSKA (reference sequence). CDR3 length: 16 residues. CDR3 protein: CSARQPPSGIYNEQFF.

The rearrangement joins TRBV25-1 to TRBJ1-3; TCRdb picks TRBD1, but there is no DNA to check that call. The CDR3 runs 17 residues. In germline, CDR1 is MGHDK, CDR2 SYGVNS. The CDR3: CASSDVDRGIFGNTIYF.

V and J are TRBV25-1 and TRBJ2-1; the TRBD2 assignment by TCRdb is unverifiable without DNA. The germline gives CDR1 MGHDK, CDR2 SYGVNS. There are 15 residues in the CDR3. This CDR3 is CASSPGASGYNEQFF.

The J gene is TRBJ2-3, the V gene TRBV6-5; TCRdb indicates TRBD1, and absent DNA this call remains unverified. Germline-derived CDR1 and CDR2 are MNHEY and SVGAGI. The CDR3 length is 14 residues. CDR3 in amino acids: CASSYSNAGGDRYF.

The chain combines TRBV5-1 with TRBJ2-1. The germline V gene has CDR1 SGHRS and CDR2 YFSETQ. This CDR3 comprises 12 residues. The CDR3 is CASSFTREEQFF.

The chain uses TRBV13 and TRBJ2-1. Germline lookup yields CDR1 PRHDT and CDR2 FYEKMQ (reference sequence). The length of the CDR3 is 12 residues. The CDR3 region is CASSQQWNEQFF.

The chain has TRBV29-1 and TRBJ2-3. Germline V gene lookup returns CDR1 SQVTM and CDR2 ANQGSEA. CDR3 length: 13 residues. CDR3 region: CSVFDLGTDTQYF.

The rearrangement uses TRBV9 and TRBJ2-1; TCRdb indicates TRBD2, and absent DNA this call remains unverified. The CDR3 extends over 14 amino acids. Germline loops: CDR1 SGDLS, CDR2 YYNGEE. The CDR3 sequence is CASGAGGPDNEQFF.

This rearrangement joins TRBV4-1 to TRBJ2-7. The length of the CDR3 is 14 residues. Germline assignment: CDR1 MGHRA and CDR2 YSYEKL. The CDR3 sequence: CASSQDRGSYEQYF.

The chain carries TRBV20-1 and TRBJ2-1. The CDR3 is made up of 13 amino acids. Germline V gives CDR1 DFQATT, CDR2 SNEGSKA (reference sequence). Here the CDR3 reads CSVSDNSYNEQFF.

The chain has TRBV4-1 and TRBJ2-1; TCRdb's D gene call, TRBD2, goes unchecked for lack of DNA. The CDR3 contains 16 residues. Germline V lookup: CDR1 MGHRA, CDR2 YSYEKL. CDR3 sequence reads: CASSQEGGRNNNEQFF.

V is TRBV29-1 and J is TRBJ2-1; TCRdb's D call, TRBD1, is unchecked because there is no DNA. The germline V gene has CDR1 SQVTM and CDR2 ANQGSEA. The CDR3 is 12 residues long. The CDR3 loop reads CSGTGTYNEQFF.

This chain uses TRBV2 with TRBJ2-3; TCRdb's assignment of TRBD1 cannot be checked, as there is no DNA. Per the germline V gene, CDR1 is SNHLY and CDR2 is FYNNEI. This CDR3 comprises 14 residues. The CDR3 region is CASTTGPLGDTQYF.

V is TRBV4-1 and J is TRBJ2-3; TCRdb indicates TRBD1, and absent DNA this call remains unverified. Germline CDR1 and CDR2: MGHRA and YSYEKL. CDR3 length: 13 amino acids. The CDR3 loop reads CASRGGWGDTQYF.

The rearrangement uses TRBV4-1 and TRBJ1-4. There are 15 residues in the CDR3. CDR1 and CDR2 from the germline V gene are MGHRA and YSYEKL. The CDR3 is CASSQVEVIGEKLFF.

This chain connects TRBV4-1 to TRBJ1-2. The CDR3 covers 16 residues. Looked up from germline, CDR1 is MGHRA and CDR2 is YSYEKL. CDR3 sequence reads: CASSEKGSSSVYGYTF.

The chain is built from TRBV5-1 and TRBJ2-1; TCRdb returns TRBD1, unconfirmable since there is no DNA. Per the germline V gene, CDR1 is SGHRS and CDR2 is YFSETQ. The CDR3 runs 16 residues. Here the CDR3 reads CASSYGDPSSYNEQFF.

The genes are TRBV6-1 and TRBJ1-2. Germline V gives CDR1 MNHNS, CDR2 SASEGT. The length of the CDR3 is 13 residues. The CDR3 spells CASSGGSLYGYTF.

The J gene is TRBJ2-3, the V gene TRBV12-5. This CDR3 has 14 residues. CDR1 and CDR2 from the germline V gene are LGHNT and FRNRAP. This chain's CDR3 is CASQTGNSTDTQYF. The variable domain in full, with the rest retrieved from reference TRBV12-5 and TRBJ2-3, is DARVTQTPRHKVTEMGQEVTMRCQPILGHNTVFWYRQTMMQGLELLAYFRNRAPLDDSGMPKDRFSAEMPDATLATLKIQPSEPRDSAVYFCASQTGNSTDTQYFGPGTRLTVL.

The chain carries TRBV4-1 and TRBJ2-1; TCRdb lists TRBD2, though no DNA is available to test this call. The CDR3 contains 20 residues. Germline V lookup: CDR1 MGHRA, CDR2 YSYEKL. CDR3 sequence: CASSQVGEWSLAGVLNEQFF.

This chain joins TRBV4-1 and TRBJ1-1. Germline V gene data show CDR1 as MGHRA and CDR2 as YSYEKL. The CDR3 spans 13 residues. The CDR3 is CASSQLGFGEAFF.

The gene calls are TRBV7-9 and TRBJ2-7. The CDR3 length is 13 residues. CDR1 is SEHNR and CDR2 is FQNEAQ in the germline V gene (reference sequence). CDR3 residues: CASSPEAFYEQYF.